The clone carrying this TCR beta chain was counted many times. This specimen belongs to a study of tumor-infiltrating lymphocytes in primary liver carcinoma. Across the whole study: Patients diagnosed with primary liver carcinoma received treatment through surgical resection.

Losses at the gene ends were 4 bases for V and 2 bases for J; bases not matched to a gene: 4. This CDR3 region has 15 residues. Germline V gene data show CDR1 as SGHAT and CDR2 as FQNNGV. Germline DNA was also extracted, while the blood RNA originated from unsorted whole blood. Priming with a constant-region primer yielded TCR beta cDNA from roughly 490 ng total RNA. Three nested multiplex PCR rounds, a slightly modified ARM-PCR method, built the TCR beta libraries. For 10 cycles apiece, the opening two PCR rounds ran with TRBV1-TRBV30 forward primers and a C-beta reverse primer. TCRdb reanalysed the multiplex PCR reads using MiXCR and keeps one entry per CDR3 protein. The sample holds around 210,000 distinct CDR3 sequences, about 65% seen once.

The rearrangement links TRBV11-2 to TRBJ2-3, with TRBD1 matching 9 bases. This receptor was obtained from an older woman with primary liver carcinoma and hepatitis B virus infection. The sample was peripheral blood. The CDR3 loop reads CASSSQGADTDTQYF. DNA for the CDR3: TGTGCCAGCAGCTCACAGGGGGCAGACACAGATACGCAGTATTTT.